The table lists the clone carrying this T cell receptor beta chain with a few counts. This specimen belongs to a study of T-cell memory formation after mild COVID-19. MiXCR, applied by TCRdb to the 5' RACE reads, yields one record per CDR3 protein. The table has a few hundred thousand distinct CDR3 sequences, 20% to 25% seen once. The source of this sequence is an adult woman who had mild COVID-19 (a few samples of this study predate the infection). Cell type and time point are not known. The sample consisted of PBMCs or a T cell subset sorted from them (not recorded which).

The CDR3 is CSARGPSGIGKNIQYF. In DNA, the CDR3 is TGCAGTGCTAGAGGTCCTAGCGGAATCGGCAAAAACATTCAGTACTTC. This sequence joins TRBV20-1 and TRBJ2-4, with TRBD2 matching 7 bases. V lost 1 base and J lost 3; bases outside the gene matches: 9. Germline CDR1 is DFQATT and CDR2 is SNEGSKA (reference sequence). CDR3 length equals 16 residues.